Presented here are 18 T cell receptor beta chains from one specimen sequenced in a study of blood T cell repertoires in COVID-19. TCRdb's copy holds only in-frame clones and misses some; the assay was immunoSEQ multiplex PCR. The sample has tens of thousands of clones; about 71% are singletons. Sequenced: peripheral blood. The receptor set was obtained from a woman between 45 and 60 years old with acute or convalescent COVID-19.

The chain combines TRBV5-5 with TRBJ1-1, with TRBD1 identical over 8 bases. The junction had 6 bases not matched to a gene; V was cut back by 4 bases and J by 1 base. The CDR3 loop spans 15 amino acids. Germline V gives CDR1 SGHKS, CDR2 YYEKEE (reference sequence). The CDR3 spells CASSTAGTGNTEAFF. Written as DNA, the CDR3 is TGTGCCAGCAGCACCGCCGGGACAGGGAACACTGAAGCTTTCTTT.

This chain links TRBV29-1 with TRBJ1-2, with D unresolved. The V gene lost 1 base and the J gene lost 4 bases, with 10 bases spanning the gap. CDR1 and CDR2 from the germline V gene are SQVTM and ANQGSEA. The CDR3 has 13 amino acids. Here the CDR3 reads CSVEGHDLYGYTF. The CDR3 nucleotides read TGCAGCGTTGAAGGACACGACCTCTATGGCTACACCTTC.

This clone was seen only once. V is TRBV6-5 and J is TRBJ1-2, with 7 nucleotides matching TRBD1. The V gene's germline CDR1 is MNHEY and CDR2 SVGAGI. The CDR3 sequence is 15 residues long. V shed 5 bases, J shed 4 bases, and the junction held 10 bases outside the gene matches. CDR3 amino acids: CASSHETGYGYGYTF. The CDR3 nucleotides are TGTGCCAGCAGTCATGAGACAGGGTACGGCTATGGCTACACCTTC.

The DNA of the CDR3 is TGTGCCACCGGGACAGGGAACACTGAAGCTTTCTTT. Translating it yields CATGTGNTEAFF. The chain combines TRBV15 with TRBJ1-1; 8 nucleotides line up with TRBD1. Germline V lookup: CDR1 LNHNV, CDR2 YYDKDF (reference sequence). The V and J ends lost 8 bases and 1 base, in that order; junction bases with no gene match: 0. This CDR3 contains 12 residues.

This chain joins TRBV6-2 or TRBV6-3 and TRBJ2-7; D is ambiguous. Trimming shortened V by 4 bases and J by 4 bases, and 5 bases separated the two germline ends. CDR3 length: 11 amino acids. Germline CDR1 MNHEY, CDR2 SVGEGT. CDR3 in amino acids: CASSSYYEQYF. The CDR3 DNA is TGTGCCAGCAGTTCCTATTACGAGCAGTACTTC.

V usage is TRBV7-2 and J usage is TRBJ1-2; no reliable D call. V lost 1 base and J 5 bases, leaving 14 bases between the germline ends. This CDR3 comprises 15 residues. Per the germline V gene, CDR1 is SGHTA and CDR2 is FQGNSA. CDR3 region: CASSLDRGAWYGYTF. In nucleotides, the CDR3 is TGTGCCAGCAGCTTAGACCGCGGCGCCTGGTATGGCTACACCTTC.

The sample holds one count of this clone. V gene TRBV19 combines with J gene TRBJ2-6, with a weak D call TRBD1 (5 bases). The CDR3 sequence is 14 residues long. Trimming removed 6 bases at V and 6 bases at J, with 12 bases between. The germline V gene has CDR1 LNHDA and CDR2 SQIVND (reference sequence). In DNA form, the CDR3 reads TGTGCCAGTAGGACTTGGGGCTTGGCCAACGTCCTGACTTTC. It yields the protein CASRTWGLANVLTF.

V and J are TRBV5-6 and TRBJ2-6; D is possibly TRBD1 (5 bases). Trimming took 0 bases from V and 3 from J, leaving 7 bases between them. The CDR3 is 15 amino acids. Germline CDR1 and CDR2: SGHDT and YYEEEE. Here the CDR3 DNA reads TGTGCCAGCAGCTTGGGGGGCTTTGGGGCCAACGTCCTGACTTTC. The encoded protein is CASSLGGFGANVLTF.

In DNA, the CDR3 is TGTGCCAGCAGTGCACAGTACTACGAGCAGTACTTC. This translates into CASSAQYYEQYF. V is TRBV28 and J is TRBJ2-7; no clear D. The germline V gene has CDR1 MDHEN and CDR2 SYDVKM. Trimming cost V 5 bases and J 3 bases, with 8 bases left between them. The CDR3 runs to 12 residues.

The table lists this clone with a few counts. CDR3 coding DNA: TGTGCCAGCAGCCAGTGGGATGAACAGGGAAATGAGCAGTTCTTC. Translated: CASSQWDEQGNEQFF. J is TRBJ2-1 and V is TRBV7-2, with D possibly being TRBD1 (6 bases). CDR1 SGHTA and CDR2 FQGNSA come from the germline V gene. Trimming removed 5 bases at V and 7 bases at J, with 18 bases between. This CDR3 contains 15 residues.

The rearrangement uses TRBV15 and TRBJ1-4; no clear D gene. CDR1 LNHNV and CDR2 YYDKDF come from the germline V gene (reference sequence). There are 13 residues in the CDR3. Trimming pared 0 bases from V and 5 bases from J, leaving 4 bases between. The CDR3 reads CATSRDRNEKLFF. The CDR3 DNA sequence: TGTGCCACCAGCAGAGATCGGAATGAAAAACTGTTTTTT.

The chain carries TRBV9 and TRBJ2-7; maybe TRBD1 (5 bases). Deletions cut 0 bases from V and 0 bases from J, with 7 bases between. CDR3 size: 14 residues. The germline gives CDR1 SGDLS, CDR2 YYNGEE. The DNA of the CDR3 is TGTGCCAGCAGCGTAGCTACAGGCTCCTACGAGCAGTACTTC. Translation: CASSVATGSYEQYF.

V gene TRBV5-4 combines with J gene TRBJ1-1; 7 bases align to TRBD1. CDR1 is SGHNT, CDR2 YYREEE, per germline (reference sequence). Trimming at V came to 0 bases and at J to 11 bases, leaving 7 bases not matched to a gene. The CDR3 contains 13 residues. The CDR3 loop reads CASSLAGQAGAFF. CDR3 nucleotides: TGTGCCAGCAGCTTGGCCGGACAGGCGGGGGCTTTCTTT.

This clone has only a few counts. J is TRBJ1-2 and V is TRBV7-2, with D unclear. From germline, CDR1 is SGHTA and CDR2 FQGNSA. V lost 2 bases, J lost 0 bases, and 10 bases lay in between. The CDR3 runs 15 residues. The CDR3, as DNA: TGTGCCAGCAGCTTAAACTTTGGAGCTAACTATGGCTACACCTTC. Translating gives CASSLNFGANYGYTF.

The chain is built from TRBV3-1 (or the pseudogene TRBV3-2) and TRBJ1-4; D unresolved. Trimming cost V 0 bases and J 8 bases, with 16 bases left between them. The length of the CDR3 is 16 residues. CDR1 and CDR2 from the germline V gene are LGHDT and YNNKEL (reference sequence). CDR3 coding DNA: TGTGCCAGCAGCCAAGATATAGCGGCTCTAAGGGAAAAACTGTTTTTT. Translating it yields CASSQDIAALREKLFF.

The chain carries TRBV28 and TRBJ2-7; tentatively, D is TRBD1 (6 bases). Germline V gives CDR1 MDHEN, CDR2 SYDVKM. The CDR3 is made up of 13 amino acids. V lost 2 bases and J 3 bases, leaving 8 bases between the germline ends. The CDR3, as DNA: TGTGCCAGCAGTTTAGGACAGATCTACGAGCAGTACTTC. Protein: CASSLGQIYEQYF.

This clone was detected a few times. The chain has TRBV19 and TRBJ2-2; 7 bases fit TRBD1. The CDR3 covers 13 residues. CDR1 and CDR2 (germline): LNHDA, SQIVND (reference sequence). Losses at the gene ends were 10 bases for V and 5 bases for J; bases not matched to a gene: 7. CDR3 nucleotide sequence: TGTGCCACCCACAGGGGTAAAACCGGGGAGCTGTTTTTT. Translating gives CATHRGKTGELFF. The full variable domain, completed using reference TRBV19 and TRBJ2-2, is DGGITQSPKYLFRKEGQNVTLSCEQNLNHDAMYWYRQDPGQGLRLIYYSQIVNDFQKGDIAEGYSVSREKKESFPLTVTSAQKNPTAFYLCATHRGKTGELFFGEGSRLTVL.

This clone appeared once. The gene calls are TRBV10-3 and TRBJ2-6, with D uncertain. The CDR3 runs 13 residues. CDR1 and CDR2 (germline): ENHRY, SYGVKD. Deletions cut 11 bases from V and 1 base from J, with 9 bases between. The CDR3 DNA reads as TGTGCCGCGTCAAAATCTGGGGCCAACGTCCTGACTTTC. This encodes CAASKSGANVLTF.